A single sample gave rise to the 7 T cell receptor beta chains below, sequenced in a study of human T cells and chemical hapten exposure. In TCRdb, the 5' RACE reads were re-called with MiXCR into one record per CDR3 protein. The top ten hold approximately 2.3% of the sample, which has tens of thousands of distinct CDR3 sequences, about 8% seen once. RNA extraction used unfractionated whole blood as the source of total RNA. Every receptor here comes from a male donor in good health.

The sample holds many counts of this clonotype. Here the CDR3 reads CSVTGGGKDYGYTF. The CDR3 DNA reads TGCAGCGTGACAGGGGGCGGAAAGGACTATGGCTACACCTTC. This chain links TRBV29-1 with TRBJ1-2, with 10 bases fitting TRBD1. The J segment lost 3 bases and the V segment lost 6 bases, leaving 7 bases of the junction unmatched. The CDR3 spans 14 residues. Germline values: CDR1 SQVTM, CDR2 ANQGSEA.

This clonotype appeared many times. The chain couples TRBV7-9 to TRBJ2-5; no definite D call. CDR1 and CDR2 from the germline V gene are SEHNR and FQNEAQ (reference sequence). This CDR3 has 12 residues. The ends were cut back, 5 bases at V and 5 bases at J, with 9 bases in the middle. CDR3 nucleotide sequence: TGTGCCAGCAGCCAAATTGGGGAGACCCAGTACTTC. Encoded protein: CASSQIGETQYF.

This clonotype was counted at least ten times. The J gene is TRBJ1-1, the V gene TRBV7-6, with 7 bases fitting TRBD1. The CDR3 contains 13 residues. The germline V gene has CDR1 SGHVS and CDR2 FNYEAQ. The V and J ends lost 6 bases and 3 bases, in that order; junction bases with no gene match: 4. CDR3 DNA sequence: TGTGCCAGCAGTGGACAGGCTGACACTGAAGCTTTCTTT. Its translation is CASSGQADTEAFF.

The chain has TRBV5-1 and TRBJ1-1; D is unresolved. V lost 1 base, J lost 4 bases, and 8 bases lay in between. This CDR3 has 13 residues. Germline-derived CDR1 and CDR2 are SGHRS and YFSETQ. The CDR3 sequence: CASSLTGFTEAFF. DNA for the CDR3: TGCGCCAGCAGCTTGACGGGCTTCACTGAAGCTTTCTTT.

This clonotype has only a few counts. The chain recombines TRBV27 with TRBJ2-6, with D unresolved. Germline-derived CDR1 and CDR2 are MNHEY and SMNVEV (reference sequence). The germline V and J ends were trimmed by 3 bases and 0 bases, with 9 bases remaining between them. The CDR3 is 16 amino acids. The CDR3 DNA reads as TGTGCCAGCAGTTTTCTCCCAGACTCTGGGGCCAACGTCCTGACTTTC. Translation: CASSFLPDSGANVLTF.

This clonotype was recorded a few times. The CDR3 DNA reads as TGTGCCAGCAGTCTTACAGGGGGCGCGTCCGGCTACACCTTC. Amino acids: CASSLTGGASGYTF. V and J are TRBV12-3 or TRBV12-4 and TRBJ1-2, with 9 bases matching TRBD1. The V segment lost 5 bases and the J segment 8 bases; nucleotides outside the gene matches: 9. The CDR3 sequence is 14 residues long.

The chain combines TRBV11-3 with TRBJ2-1; a possible D gene is TRBD2 (5 bases). Germline CDR1 is SGHNT and CDR2 is YENEEA. There are 16 residues in the CDR3. V gave up 1 base and J gave up 4 bases, with 14 bases separating them. CDR3: CASSLGSGGLYNEQFF. The CDR3 nucleotides read TGTGCCAGCAGCTTAGGGTCAGGAGGACTGTACAATGAGCAGTTCTTC.